A selection of T cell receptor beta chains follows, all from one sample in a study of metastatic and nonmetastatic thyroid tumors. From the PCR reads, TCRdb re-called clones with MiXCR. Of about 93,000 clones detected, roughly 13% appear once; the ten largest clones hold 11%. The sample taken for sequencing was blood. These receptors came from a female donor with papillary thyroid cancer or a benign thyroid nodule (not recorded which). Some clones in this sample may be carry-over from other donors' samples. CDR3s include the opening cysteine and the closing phenylalanine or tryptophan. The D gene is left open where the match is weak. A clone size is listed for some rows: how often the clone was seen (once, few, many), or a class if it is expanded.

V gene	D gene	J gene	clone size	CDR3 protein	CDR3 DNA
TRBV19	NA	TRBJ1-5	NA	CASSIGGGVSNQPQHF	TGTGCCAGTAGTATAGGGGGTGGGGTAAGCAATCAGCCCCAGCATTTT
TRBV6-1	TRBD1	TRBJ1-5	few	CASSAGQGGQPQHF	TGTGCCAGCAGCGCCGGACAGGGAGGTCAGCCCCAGCATTTT
TRBV4-3	NA	TRBJ2-2	many	CASSQGARNTGELFF	TGCGCCAGCAGCCAAGGGGCCCGGAACACCGGGGAGCTGTTTTTT
TRBV4-1	NA	TRBJ2-7	NA	CASSQPDEQYF	TGCGCCAGCAGCCAGCCAGACGAGCAGTACTTC
TRBV20-1	TRBD2	TRBJ2-5	NA	CSARGVTSGFQETQYF	TGCAGTGCTAGAGGGGTGACTAGCGGGTTCCAAGAGACCCAGTACTTC
TRBV20-1	TRBD2	TRBJ2-2	many	CSARGWEGYSGELFF	TGCAGTGCTAGAGGTTGGGAGGGGTATAGCGGGGAGCTGTTTTTT
TRBV2	TRBD1	TRBJ1-1	many	CASKPDREVTEAFF	TGTGCCAGCAAACCGGACAGGGAGGTCACTGAAGCTTTCTTT
TRBV6-1	NA	TRBJ2-1	many	CASRNSGNSYNEQFF	TGTGCCAGCAGGAATAGCGGTAACTCCTACAATGAGCAGTTCTTC
TRBV27	NA	TRBJ1-3	many	CASSYRGLSTGNTIYF	TGTGCCAGCAGTTACCGTGGCCTTTCAACCGGAAACACCATATATTTT
TRBV20-1	NA	TRBJ1-3	many	CSARVVGAPNTIYF	TGCAGTGCTAGAGTAGTGGGGGCGCCGAACACCATATATTTT
TRBV5-5	TRBD2	TRBJ2-3	many	CASSSGLAGPTDTQYF	TGTGCCAGCAGCTCGGGACTAGCCGGTCCTACAGATACGCAGTATTTT
TRBV30	NA	TRBJ2-7	many	CAWSVREDYEQYF	TGTGCCTGGAGTGTACGAGAAGACTACGAGCAGTACTTC
TRBV3-1	NA	TRBJ2-1	many	CASTGGIRNEQFF	TGTGCCAGCACGGGCGGAATTCGGAATGAGCAGTTCTTC
TRBV7-2	TRBD2	TRBJ2-1	many	CASSLPQGLAGVNEQFF	TGTGCCAGCAGCCTTCCCCAAGGACTAGCGGGAGTCAATGAGCAGTTCTTC
TRBV6-6	NA	TRBJ1-1	NA	CASSYYLGAEGAAFF	TGTGCCAGCAGTTACTATCTGGGGGCGGAAGGTGCCGCTTTCTTT
TRBV20-1	TRBD1	TRBJ1-4	many	CSARGQGAANEKLFF	TGCAGTGCTAGGGGACAGGGGGCGGCTAATGAAAAACTGTTTTTT
TRBV5-1	NA	TRBJ2-3	many	CASSLESTDTQYF	TGCGCCAGCAGCTTGGAAAGCACAGATACGCAGTATTTT
TRBV5-4	TRBD1	TRBJ2-6	NA	CASSSGGGSSGANVLTF	TGTGCCAGCAGCTCAGGGGGCGGTAGCTCTGGGGCCAACGTCCTGACTTTC
TRBV19	TRBD1	TRBJ1-5	many	CASSIRGGGEGQPQHF	TGTGCCAGTAGTATAAGAGGAGGGGGCGAGGGTCAGCCCCAGCATTTT
TRBV13	TRBD2	TRBJ2-1	many	CASSLRSGLADNEQFF	TGTGCCAGCAGCTTACGGTCGGGACTAGCGGACAATGAGCAGTTCTTC
TRBV30	TRBD1	TRBJ2-7	many	CAWSDRGRGSYEQYF	TGTGCCTGGAGTGACAGGGGGCGGGGATCCTACGAGCAGTACTTC
TRBV5-4	NA	TRBJ1-5	many	CASSLDLNQPQHF	TGTGCCAGCAGCTTGGACCTGAATCAGCCCCAGCATTTT
TRBV7-9	TRBD2	TRBJ2-1	many	CASRPGLAGGSSYNEQFF	TGTGCCAGCAGACCCGGACTAGCGGGAGGTTCCTCCTACAATGAGCAGTTCTTC
TRBV7-7	NA	TRBJ2-5	many	CASSSRRGAGETQYF	TGTGCTAGCAGCTCCCGAAGGGGGGCCGGGGAGACCCAGTACTTC
TRBV6-1	NA	TRBJ1-4	many	CASSERGTNEKLFF	TGTGCCAGCAGTGAAAGGGGGACTAATGAAAAACTGTTTTTT
TRBV27	NA	TRBJ2-1	many	CASSPLGETYNEQFF	TGTGCCAGCAGTCCATTGGGGGAGACCTACAATGAGCAGTTCTTC
TRBV5-5	NA	TRBJ1-1	many	CASSSLNRGGTTEAFF	TGTGCCAGCAGCAGCTTGAATAGGGGCGGGACCACTGAAGCTTTCTTT